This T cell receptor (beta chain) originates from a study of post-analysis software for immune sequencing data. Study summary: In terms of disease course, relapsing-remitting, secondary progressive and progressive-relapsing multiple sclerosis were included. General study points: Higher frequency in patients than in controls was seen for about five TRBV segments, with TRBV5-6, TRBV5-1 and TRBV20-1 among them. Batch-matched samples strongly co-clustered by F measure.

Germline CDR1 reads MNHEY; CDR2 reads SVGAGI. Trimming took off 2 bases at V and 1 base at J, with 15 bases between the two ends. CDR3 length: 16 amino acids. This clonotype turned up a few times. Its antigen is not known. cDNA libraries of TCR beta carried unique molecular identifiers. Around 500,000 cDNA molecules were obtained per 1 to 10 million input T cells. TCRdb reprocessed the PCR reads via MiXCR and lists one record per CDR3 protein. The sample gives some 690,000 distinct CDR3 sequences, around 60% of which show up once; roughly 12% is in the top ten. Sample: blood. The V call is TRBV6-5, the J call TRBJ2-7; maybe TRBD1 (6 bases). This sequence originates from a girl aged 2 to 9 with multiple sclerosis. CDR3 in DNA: TGTGCCAGCAGTTACAGCAGGGGTTTAGTTTCCTACGAGCAGTACTTC. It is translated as CASSYSRGLVSYEQYF.